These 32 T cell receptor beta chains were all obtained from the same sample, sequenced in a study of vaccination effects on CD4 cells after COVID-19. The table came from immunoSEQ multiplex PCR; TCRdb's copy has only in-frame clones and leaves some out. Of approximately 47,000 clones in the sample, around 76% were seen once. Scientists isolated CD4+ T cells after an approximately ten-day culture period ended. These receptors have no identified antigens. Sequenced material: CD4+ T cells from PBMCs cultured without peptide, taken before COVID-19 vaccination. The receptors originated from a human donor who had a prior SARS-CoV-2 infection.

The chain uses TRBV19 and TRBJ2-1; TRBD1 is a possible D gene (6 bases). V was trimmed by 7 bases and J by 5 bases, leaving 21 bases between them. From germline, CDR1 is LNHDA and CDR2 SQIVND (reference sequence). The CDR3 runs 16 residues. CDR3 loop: CASTHNLGAGDNEQFF. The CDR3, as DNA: TGTGCCAGTACCCACAACTTGGGGGCCGGCGACAATGAGCAGTTCTTC.

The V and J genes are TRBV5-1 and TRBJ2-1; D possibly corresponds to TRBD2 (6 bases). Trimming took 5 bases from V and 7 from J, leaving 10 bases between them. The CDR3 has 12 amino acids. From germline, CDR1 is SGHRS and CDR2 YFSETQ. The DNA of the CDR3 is TGCGCCAGCAGTCCCGGGGGAAATGAGCAGTTCTTC. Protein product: CASSPGGNEQFF.

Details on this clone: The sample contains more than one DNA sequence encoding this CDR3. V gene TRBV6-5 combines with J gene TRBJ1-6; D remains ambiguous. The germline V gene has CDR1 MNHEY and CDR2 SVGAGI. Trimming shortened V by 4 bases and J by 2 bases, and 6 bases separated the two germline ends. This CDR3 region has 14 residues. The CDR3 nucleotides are TGTGCCAGCAGTTCTGGACCCTATAATTCACCCCTCCACTTT. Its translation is CASSSGPYNSPLHF.

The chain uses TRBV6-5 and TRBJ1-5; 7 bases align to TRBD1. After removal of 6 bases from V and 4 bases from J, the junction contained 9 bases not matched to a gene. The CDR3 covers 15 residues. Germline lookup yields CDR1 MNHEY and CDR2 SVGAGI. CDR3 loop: CASRKWQQGNQPQHF. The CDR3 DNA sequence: TGTGCCAGCAGGAAATGGCAACAGGGGAATCAGCCCCAGCATTTT.

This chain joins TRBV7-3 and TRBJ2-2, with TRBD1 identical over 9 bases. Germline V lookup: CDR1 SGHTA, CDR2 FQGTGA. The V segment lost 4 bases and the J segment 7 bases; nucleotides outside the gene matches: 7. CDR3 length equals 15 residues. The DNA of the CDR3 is TGTGCCAGCAGCTCCGGGACAGGGTACATCGGGGAGCTGTTTTTT. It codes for CASSSGTGYIGELFF. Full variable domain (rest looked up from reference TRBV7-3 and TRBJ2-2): GAGVSQTPSNKVTEKGKYVELRCDPISGHTALYWYRQSLGQGPEFLIYFQGTGAADDSGLPNDRFFAVRPEGSVSTLKIQRTERGDSAVYLCASSSGTGYIGELFFGEGSRLTVL.

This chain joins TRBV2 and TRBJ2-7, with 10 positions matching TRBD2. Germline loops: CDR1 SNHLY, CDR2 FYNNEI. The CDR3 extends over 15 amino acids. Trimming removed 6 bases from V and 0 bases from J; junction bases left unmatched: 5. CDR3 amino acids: CASRAASGSSYEQYF. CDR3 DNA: TGTGCCAGCAGGGCGGCTAGCGGGAGCTCCTACGAGCAGTACTTC.

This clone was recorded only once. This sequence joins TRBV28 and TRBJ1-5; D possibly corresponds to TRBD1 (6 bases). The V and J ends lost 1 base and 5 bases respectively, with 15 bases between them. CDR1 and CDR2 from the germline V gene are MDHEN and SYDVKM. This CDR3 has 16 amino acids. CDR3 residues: CASSLFNTGYDQPQHF. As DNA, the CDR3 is TGTGCCAGCAGTTTATTCAATACAGGGTACGATCAGCCCCAGCATTTT.

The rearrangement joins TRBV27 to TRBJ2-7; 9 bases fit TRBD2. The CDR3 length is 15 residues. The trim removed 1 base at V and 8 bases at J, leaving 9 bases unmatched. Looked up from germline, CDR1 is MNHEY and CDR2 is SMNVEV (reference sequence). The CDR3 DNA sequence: TGTGCCAGCAGTTTATTAGCGGGAGATGGCGATAAGCAGTACTTC. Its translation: CASSLLAGDGDKQYF.

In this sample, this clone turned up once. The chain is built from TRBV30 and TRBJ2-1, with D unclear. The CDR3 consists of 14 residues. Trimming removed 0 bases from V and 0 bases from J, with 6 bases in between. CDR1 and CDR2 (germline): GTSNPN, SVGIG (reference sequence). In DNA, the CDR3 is TGTGCCTGGAGTGTACTCTACTCCTACAATGAGCAGTTCTTC. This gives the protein CAWSVLYSYNEQFF.

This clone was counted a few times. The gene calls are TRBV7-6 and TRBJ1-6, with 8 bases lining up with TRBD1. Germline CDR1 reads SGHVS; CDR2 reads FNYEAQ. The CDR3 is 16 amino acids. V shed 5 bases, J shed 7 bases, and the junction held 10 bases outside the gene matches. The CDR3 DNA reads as TGTGCCAGCAGCGCCGGGACAGGCCCACGCAATTCACCCCTCCACTTT. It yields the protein CASSAGTGPRNSPLHF.

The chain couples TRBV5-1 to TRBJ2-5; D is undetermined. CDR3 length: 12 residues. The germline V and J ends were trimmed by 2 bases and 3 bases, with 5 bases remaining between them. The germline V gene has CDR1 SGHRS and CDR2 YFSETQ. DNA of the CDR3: TGCGCCAGCAGCTTTGTAGAAGAGACCCAGTACTTC. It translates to CASSFVEETQYF. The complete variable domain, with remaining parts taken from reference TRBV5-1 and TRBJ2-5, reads KAGVTQTPRYLIKTRGQQVTLSCSPISGHRSVSWYQQTPGQGLQFLFEYFSETQRNKGNFPGRFSGRQFSNSRSEMNVSTLELGDSALYLCASSFVEETQYFGPGTRLLVL.

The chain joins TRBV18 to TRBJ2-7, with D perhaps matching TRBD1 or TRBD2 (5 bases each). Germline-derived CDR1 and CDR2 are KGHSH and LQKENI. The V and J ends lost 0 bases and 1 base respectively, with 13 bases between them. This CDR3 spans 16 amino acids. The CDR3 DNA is TGTGCCAGCTCACCACCCCCCGGGACGACATCCTACGAGCAGTACTTC. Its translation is CASSPPPGTTSYEQYF.

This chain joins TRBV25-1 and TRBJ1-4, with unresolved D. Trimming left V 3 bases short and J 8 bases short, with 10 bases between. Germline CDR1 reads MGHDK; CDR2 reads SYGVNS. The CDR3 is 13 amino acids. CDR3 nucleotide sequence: TGTGCCAGCAGTGATGCCATAGCGGAAAAACTGTTTTTT. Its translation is CASSDAIAEKLFF.

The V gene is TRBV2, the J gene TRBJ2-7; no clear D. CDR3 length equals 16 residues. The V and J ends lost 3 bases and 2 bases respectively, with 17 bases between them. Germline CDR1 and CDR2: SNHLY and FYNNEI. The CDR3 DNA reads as TGTGCCAGCAGTGAGGTTACTAAGACGCTTACCTACGAGCAGTACTTC. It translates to CASSEVTKTLTYEQYF.

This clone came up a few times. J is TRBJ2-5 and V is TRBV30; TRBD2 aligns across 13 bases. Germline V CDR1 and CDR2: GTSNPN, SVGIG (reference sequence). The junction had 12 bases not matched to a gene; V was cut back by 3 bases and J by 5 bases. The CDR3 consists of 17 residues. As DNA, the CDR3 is TGTGCCTGGAGCTTTAAATGGGGGACTAGCGGGATGGAGACCCAGTACTTC. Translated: CAWSFKWGTSGMETQYF.

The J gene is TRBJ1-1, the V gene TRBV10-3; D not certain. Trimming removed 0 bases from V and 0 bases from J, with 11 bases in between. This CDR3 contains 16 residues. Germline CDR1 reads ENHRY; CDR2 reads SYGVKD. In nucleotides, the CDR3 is TGTGCCATCAGTGAGTCGGGGTATCAAATGAACACTGAAGCTTTCTTT. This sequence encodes CAISESGYQMNTEAFF.

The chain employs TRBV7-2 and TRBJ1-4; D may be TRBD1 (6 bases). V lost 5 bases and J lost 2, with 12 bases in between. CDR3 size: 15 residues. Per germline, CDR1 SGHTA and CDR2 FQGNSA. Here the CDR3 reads CASSQVGGTNEKLFF. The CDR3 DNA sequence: TGTGCCAGCAGCCAGGTGGGGGGCACTAATGAAAAACTGTTTTTT.

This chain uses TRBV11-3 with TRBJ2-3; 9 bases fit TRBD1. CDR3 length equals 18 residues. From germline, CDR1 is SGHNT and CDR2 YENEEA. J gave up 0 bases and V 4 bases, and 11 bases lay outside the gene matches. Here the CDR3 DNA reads TGTGCCAGCAGCTACTTGGGCCTCGGGACAGGGAGCACAGATACGCAGTATTTT. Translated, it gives CASSYLGLGTGSTDTQYF. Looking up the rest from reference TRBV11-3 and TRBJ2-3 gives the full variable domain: EAGVVQSPRYKIIEKKQPVAFWCNPISGHNTLYWYLQNLGQGPELLIRYENEEAVDDSQLPKDRFSAERLKGVDSTLKIQPAELGDSAVYLCASSYLGLGTGSTDTQYFGPGTRLTVL.

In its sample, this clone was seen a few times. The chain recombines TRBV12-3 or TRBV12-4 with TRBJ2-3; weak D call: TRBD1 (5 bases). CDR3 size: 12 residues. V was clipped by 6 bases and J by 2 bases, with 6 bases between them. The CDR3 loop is CASRDNTDTQYF. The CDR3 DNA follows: TGTGCCAGCAGGGACAACACAGATACGCAGTATTTT.

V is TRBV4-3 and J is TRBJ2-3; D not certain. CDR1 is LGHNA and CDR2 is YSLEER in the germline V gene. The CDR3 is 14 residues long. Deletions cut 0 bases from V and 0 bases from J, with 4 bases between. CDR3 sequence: CASSQDGSTDTQYF. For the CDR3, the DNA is TGCGCCAGCAGCCAAGATGGCAGCACAGATACGCAGTATTTT.

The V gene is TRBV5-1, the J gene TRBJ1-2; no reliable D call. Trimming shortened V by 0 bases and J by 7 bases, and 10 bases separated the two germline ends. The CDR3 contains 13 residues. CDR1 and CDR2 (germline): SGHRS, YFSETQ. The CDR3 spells CASSLDAVSGYTF. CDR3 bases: TGCGCCAGCAGCTTGGACGCGGTGAGTGGCTACACCTTC.

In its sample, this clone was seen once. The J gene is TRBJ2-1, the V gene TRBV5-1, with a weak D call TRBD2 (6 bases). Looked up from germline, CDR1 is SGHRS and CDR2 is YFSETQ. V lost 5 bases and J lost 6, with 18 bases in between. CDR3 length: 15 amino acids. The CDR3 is CASRWGDRATNEQFF. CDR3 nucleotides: TGCGCCAGCAGATGGGGGGACCGAGCGACCAATGAGCAGTTCTTC.

CDR3 region: CASRIAGVTDTQYF. CDR3 nucleotide sequence: TGTGCCAGCCGAATAGCGGGAGTTACAGATACGCAGTATTTT. The rearrangement uses TRBV4-2 and TRBJ2-3; 9 bases agree with TRBD2. Unmatched junction bases numbered 6, after V lost 8 bases and J lost 3 bases. The CDR3 runs to 14 residues. The V gene's germline CDR1 is LGHNA and CDR2 YNFKEQ.

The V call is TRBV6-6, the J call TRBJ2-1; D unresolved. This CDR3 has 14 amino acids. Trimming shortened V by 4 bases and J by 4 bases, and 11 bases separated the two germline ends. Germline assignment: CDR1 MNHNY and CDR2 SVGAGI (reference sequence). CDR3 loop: CASSSLVGYNEQFF. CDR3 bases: TGTGCCAGCAGTTCCCTCGTTGGATACAATGAGCAGTTCTTC.

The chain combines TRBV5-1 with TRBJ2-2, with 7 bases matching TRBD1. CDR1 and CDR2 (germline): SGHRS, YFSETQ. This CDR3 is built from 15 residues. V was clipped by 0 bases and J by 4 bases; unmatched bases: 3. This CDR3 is CASSLVWDSTGELFF. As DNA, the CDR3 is TGCGCCAGCAGCTTGGTCTGGGACAGCACCGGGGAGCTGTTTTTT.

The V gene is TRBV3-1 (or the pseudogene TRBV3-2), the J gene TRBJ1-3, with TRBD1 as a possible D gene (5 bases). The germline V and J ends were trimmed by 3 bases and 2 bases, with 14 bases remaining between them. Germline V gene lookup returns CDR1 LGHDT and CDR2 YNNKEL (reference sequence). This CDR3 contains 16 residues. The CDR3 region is CASSQDAVTAGNTIYF. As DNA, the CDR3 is TGTGCCAGCAGCCAGGATGCCGTGACAGCTGGAAACACCATATATTTT.

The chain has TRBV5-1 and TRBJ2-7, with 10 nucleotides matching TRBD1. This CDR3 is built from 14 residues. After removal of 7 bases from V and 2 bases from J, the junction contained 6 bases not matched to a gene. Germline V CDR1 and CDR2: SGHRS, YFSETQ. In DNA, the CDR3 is TGCGCCAGCGGCGGACAGGGGGACCCCTACGAGCAGTACTTC. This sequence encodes CASGGQGDPYEQYF.

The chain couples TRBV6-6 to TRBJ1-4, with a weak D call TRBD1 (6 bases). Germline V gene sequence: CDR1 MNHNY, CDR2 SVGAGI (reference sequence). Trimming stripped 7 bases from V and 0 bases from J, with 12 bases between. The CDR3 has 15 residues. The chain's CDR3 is CASTVEGATNEKLFF. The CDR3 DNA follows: TGTGCCAGCACCGTAGAGGGGGCAACTAATGAAAAACTGTTTTTT.

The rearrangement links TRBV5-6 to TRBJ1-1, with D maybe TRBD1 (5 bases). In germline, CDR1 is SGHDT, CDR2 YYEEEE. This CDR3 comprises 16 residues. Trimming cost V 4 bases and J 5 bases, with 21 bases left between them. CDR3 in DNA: TGTGCCAGCAGCGACGGCAGGGACGGAGGCTCGACTGAAGCTTTCTTT. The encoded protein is CASSDGRDGGSTEAFF.

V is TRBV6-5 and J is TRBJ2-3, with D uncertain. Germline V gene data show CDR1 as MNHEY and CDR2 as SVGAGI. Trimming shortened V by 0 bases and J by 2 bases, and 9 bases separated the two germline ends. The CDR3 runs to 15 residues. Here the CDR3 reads CASSYSNPATDTQYF. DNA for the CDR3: TGTGCCAGCAGTTACTCTAATCCGGCCACAGATACGCAGTATTTT.

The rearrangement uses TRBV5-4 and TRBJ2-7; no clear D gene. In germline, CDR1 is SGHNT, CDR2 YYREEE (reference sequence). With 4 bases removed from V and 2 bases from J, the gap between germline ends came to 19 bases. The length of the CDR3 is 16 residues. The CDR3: CASSHEPGRSTYEQYF. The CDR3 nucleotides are TGTGCCAGCAGCCACGAACCGGGCCGAAGTACCTACGAGCAGTACTTC.

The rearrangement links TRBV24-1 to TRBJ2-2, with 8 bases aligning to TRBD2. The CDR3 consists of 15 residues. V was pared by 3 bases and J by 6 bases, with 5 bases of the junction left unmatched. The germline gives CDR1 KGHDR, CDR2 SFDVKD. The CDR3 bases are TGTGCCACCAGTGATGGGGGACTAGTCCCCGGGGAGCTGTTTTTT. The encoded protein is CATSDGGLVPGELFF.